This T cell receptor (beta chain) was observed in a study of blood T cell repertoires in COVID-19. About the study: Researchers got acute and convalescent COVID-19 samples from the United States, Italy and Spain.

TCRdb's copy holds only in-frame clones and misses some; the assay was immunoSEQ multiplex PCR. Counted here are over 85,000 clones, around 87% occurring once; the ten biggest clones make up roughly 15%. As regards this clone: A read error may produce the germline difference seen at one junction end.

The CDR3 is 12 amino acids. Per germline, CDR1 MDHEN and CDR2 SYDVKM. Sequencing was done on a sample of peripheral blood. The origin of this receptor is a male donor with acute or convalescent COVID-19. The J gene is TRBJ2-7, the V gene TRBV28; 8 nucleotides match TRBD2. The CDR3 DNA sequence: TGTGCCAGCACCACGGGAGGGGTCTTCCCCTTGTTC. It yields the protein CASTTGGVFPLF.